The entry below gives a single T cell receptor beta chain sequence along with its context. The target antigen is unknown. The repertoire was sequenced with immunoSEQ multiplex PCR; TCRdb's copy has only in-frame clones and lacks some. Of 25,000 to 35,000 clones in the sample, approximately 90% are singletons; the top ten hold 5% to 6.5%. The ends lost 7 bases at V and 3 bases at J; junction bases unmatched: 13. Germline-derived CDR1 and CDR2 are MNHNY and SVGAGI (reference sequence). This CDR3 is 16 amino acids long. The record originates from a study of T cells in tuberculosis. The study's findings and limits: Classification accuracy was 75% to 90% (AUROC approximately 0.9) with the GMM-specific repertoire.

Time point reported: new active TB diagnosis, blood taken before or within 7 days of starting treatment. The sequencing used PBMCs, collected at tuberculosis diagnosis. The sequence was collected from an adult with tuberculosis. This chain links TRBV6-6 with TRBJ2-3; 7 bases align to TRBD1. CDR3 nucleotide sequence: TGTGCCAGCACTCCCCTGGGTAGGGGGCGGACAGATACGCAGTATTTT. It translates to CASTPLGRGRTDTQYF.